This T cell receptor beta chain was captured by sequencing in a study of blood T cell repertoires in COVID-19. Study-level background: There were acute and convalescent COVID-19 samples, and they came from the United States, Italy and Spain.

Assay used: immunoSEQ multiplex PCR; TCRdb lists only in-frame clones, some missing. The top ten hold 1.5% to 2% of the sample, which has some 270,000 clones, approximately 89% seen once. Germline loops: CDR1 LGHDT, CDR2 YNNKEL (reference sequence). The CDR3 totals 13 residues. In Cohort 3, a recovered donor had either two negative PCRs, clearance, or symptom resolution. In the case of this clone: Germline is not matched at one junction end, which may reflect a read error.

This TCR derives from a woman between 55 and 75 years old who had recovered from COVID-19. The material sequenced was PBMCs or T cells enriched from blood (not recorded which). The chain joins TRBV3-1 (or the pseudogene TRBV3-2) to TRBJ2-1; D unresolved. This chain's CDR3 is CASSPPPPNGQFF. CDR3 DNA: TGTGCCAGCAGCCCACCCCCCCCTAATGGGCAGTTCTTC.